This TCR beta chain was sequenced for a study of T cell changes during pregnancy in multiple sclerosis. Generated by immunoSEQ multiplex PCR, the TCRdb table keeps only in-frame clones and is missing some. The repertoire includes tens of thousands of clones, approximately 96% of them detected once, and over 0.8% sits in the top ten. The trim removed 4 bases at V and 5 bases at J, leaving 7 bases unmatched. This CDR3 comprises 15 residues. Germline loops: CDR1 SGHTA, CDR2 FQGNSA. The V call is TRBV7-2, the J call TRBJ1-1; 10 positions match TRBD1. The sample here was peripheral blood, taken in the second trimester of pregnancy. The sequence came from a female donor with multiple sclerosis, enrolled in a pregnancy study. The chain's CDR3 is CASSSGQGGITEAFF. CDR3 DNA: TGTGCCAGCAGCTCCGGACAGGGGGGAATAACTGAAGCTTTCTTT.